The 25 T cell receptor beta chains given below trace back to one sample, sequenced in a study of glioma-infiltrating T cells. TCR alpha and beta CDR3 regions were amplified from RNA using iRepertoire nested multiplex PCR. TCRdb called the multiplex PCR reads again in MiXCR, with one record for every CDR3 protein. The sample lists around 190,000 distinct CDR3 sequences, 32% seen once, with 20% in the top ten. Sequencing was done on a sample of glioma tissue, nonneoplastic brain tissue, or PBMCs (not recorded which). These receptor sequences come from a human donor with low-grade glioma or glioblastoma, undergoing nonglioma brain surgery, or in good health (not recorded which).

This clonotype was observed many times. The CDR3 sequence is CASSQEAGVTEAFF. CDR3 nucleotide sequence: TGTGCCAGCAGCCAAGAGGCAGGGGTCACTGAAGCTTTCTTT. The genes are TRBV3-1 and TRBJ1-1; TRBD1 is a possible D gene (6 bases). CDR3 length equals 14 residues. Germline CDR1 and CDR2: LGHDT and YNNKEL (reference sequence). V lost 0 bases and J 4 bases, leaving 9 bases between the germline ends.

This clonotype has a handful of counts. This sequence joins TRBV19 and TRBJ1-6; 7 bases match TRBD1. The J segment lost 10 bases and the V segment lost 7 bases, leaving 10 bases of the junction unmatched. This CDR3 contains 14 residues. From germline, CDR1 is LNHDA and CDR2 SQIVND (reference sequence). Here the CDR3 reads CASTDRTGASPLHF. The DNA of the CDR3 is TGTGCCAGTACCGACCGGACAGGAGCCTCACCCCTCCACTTT.

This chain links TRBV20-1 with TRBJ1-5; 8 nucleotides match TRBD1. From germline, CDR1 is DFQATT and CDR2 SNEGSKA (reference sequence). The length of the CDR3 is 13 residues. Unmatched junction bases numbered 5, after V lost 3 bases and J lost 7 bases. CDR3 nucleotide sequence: TGCAGTGCTAGCGGACAGGGTGGACAGCCCCAGCATTTT. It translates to CSASGQGGQPQHF.

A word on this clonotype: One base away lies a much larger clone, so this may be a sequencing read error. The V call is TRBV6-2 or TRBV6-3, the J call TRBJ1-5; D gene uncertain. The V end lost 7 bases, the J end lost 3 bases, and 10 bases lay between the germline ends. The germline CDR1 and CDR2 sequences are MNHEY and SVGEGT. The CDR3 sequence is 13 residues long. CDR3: CASIEDSNQPQHF. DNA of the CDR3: TGTGCCAGCATCGAGGACTCCAATCAGCCCCAGCATTTT.

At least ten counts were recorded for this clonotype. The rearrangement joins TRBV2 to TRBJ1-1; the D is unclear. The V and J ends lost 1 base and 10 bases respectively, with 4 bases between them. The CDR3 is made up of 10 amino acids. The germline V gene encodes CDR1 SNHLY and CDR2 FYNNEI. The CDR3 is CASSEGPAFF. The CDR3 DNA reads TGTGCCAGCAGTGAAGGGCCAGCTTTCTTT.

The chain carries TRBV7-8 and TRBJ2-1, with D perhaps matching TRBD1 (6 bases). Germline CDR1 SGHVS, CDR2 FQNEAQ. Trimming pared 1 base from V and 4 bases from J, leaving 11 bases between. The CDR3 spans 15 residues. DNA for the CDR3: TGTGCCAGCAGCTTAGGGACAGCCATTTACAATGAGCAGTTCTTC. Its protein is CASSLGTAIYNEQFF.

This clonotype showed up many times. The CDR3 DNA sequence: TGCAGTGCCATGGACAGAAATCAGCCCCAGCATTTT. Translation: CSAMDRNQPQHF. The chain has TRBV20-1 and TRBJ1-5, with TRBD1 as a possible D gene (6 bases). Per the germline V gene, CDR1 is DFQATT and CDR2 is SNEGSKA (reference sequence). V dropped 6 bases and J dropped 4 bases, with 10 bases sitting between them. This CDR3 has 12 residues.

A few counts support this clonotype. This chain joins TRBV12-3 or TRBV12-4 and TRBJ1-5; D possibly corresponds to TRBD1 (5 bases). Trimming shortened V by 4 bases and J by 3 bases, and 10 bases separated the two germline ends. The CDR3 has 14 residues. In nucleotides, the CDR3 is TGTGCCAGCAGTTGGGGCTCTGTCAATCAGCCCCAGCATTTT. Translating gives CASSWGSVNQPQHF.

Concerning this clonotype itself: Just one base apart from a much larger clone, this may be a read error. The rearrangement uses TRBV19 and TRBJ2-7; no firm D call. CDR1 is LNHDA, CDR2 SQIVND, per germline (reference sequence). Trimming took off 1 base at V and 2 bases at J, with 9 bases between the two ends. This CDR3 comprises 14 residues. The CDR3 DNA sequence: TGTGCCAGTAGTATAGTTGCAGATACCTACGAGCAGTACTTC. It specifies CASSIVADTYEQYF.

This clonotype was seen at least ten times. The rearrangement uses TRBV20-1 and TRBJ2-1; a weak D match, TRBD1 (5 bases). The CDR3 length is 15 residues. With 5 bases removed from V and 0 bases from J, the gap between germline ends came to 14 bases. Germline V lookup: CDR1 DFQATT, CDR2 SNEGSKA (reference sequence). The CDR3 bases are TGCAGTGCTCAGTTGGGGCAGAGCTCCTACAATGAGCAGTTCTTC. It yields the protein CSAQLGQSSYNEQFF.

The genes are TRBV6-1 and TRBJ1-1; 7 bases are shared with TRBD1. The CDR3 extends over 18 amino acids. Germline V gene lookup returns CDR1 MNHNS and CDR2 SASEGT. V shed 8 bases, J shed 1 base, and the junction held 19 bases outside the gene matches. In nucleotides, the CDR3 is TGTGCCAGCTGTGGAGCGCCCCAGGGGGTGACGTCGAACACTGAAGCTTTCTTT. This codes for CASCGAPQGVTSNTEAFF.

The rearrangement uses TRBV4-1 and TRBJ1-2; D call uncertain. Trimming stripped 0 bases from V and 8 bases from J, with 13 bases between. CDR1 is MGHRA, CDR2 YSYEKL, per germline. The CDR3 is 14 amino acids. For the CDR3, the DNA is TGCGCCAGCAGCCAAGACCCTACCGGGTCAGGCTACACCTTC. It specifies CASSQDPTGSGYTF.

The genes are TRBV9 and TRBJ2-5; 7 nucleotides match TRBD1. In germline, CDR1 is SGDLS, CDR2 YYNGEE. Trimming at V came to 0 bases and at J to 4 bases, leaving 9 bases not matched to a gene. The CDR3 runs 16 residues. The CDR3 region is CASSVGQGRHRETQYF. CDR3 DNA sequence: TGTGCCAGCAGCGTAGGACAGGGTCGACACAGAGAGACCCAGTACTTC.

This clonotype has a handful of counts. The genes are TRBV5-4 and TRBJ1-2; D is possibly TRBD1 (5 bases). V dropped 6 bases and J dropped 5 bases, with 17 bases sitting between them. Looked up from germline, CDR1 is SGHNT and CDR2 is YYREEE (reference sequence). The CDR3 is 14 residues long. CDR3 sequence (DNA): TGTGCCAGCACCCTCTCGGCAGGGAAATATGGCTACACCTTC. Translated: CASTLSAGKYGYTF.

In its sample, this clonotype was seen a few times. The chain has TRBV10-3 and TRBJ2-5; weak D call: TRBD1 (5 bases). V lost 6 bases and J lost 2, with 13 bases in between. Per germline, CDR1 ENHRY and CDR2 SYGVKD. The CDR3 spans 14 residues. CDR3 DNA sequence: TGTGCCATCAGCTCAGGGCTTGGGCAAGAGACCCAGTACTTC. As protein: CAISSGLGQETQYF.

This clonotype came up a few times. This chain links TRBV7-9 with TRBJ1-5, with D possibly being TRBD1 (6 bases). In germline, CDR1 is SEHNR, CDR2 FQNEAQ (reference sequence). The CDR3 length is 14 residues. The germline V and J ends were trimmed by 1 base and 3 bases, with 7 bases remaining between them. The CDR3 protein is CASSLDRDNQPQHF. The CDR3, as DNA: TGTGCCAGCAGCTTAGACAGGGACAATCAGCCCCAGCATTTT.

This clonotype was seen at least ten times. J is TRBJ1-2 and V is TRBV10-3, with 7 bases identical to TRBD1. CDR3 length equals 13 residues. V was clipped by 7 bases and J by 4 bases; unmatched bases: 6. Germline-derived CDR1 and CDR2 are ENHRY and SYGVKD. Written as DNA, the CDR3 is TGTGCCATCACATCGGACAGGACCTATGGCTACACCTTC. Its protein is CAITSDRTYGYTF.

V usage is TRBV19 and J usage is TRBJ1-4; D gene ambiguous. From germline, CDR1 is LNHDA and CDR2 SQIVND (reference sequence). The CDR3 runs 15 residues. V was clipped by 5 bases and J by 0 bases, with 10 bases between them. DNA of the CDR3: TGTGCCAGTAGTTACGGCGACGCAACTAATGAAAAACTGTTTTTT. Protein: CASSYGDATNEKLFF.

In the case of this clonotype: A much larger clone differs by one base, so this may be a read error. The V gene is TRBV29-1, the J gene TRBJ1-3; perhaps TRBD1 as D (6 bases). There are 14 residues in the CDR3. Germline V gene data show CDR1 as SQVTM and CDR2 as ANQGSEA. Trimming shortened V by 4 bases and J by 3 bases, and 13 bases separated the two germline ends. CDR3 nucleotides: TGCAGCGTTGGAACAGGGAGCGTTGGAAACACCATATATTTT. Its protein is CSVGTGSVGNTIYF.

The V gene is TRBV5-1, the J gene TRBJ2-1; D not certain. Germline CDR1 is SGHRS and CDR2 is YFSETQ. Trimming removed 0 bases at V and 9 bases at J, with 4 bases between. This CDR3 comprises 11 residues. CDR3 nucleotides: TGCGCCAGCAGCTTGGGGGTTGAGCAGTTCTTC. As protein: CASSLGVEQFF. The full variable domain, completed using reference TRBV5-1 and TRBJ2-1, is KAGVTQTPRYLIKTRGQQVTLSCSPISGHRSVSWYQQTPGQGLQFLFEYFSETQRNKGNFPGRFSGRQFSNSRSEMNVSTLELGDSALYLCASSLGVEQFFGPGTRLTVL.

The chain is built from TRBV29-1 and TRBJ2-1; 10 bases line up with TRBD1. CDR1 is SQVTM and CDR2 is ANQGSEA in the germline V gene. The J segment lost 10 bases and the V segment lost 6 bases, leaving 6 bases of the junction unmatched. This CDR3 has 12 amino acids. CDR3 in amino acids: CSVRQGAYEQFF. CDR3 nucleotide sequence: TGCAGCGTAAGACAGGGGGCCTACGAGCAGTTCTTC.

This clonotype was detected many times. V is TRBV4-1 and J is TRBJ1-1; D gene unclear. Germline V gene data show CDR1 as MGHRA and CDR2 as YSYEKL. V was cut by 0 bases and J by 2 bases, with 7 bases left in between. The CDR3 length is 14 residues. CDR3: CASSQDADNTEAFF. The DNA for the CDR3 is TGCGCCAGCAGCCAAGATGCGGATAACACTGAAGCTTTCTTT.

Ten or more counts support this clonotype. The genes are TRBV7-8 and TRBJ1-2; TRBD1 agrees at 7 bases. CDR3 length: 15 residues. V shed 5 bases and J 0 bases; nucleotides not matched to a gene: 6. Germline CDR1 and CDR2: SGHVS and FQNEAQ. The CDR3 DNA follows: TGTGCCAGCAGCCCTTACAGGGGAGCTAACTATGGCTACACCTTC. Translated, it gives CASSPYRGANYGYTF.

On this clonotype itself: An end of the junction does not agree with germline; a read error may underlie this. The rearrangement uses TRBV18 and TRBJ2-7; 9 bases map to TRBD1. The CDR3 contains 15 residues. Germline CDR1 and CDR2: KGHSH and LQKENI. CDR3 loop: CASPPGTGISYEQYF. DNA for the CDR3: TGTGCCAGCCCACCAGGGACAGGGATAAGCTACGAGCAGTACTTC.

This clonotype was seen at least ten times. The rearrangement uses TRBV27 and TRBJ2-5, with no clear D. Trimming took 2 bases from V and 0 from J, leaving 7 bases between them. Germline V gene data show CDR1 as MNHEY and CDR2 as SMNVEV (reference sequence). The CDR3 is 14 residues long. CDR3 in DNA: TGTGCCAGCAGTTTAATCGGCAACCAAGAGACCCAGTACTTC. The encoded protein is CASSLIGNQETQYF.